Described below is a single TCR beta chain sequence and its context. The CDR3 contains 15 residues. The germline V gene encodes CDR1 SGHDT and CDR2 YYEEEE. With 0 bases clipped from V and 3 bases from J, the junction kept 2 bases outside the gene matches. This record comes from a study of blood T cell repertoires in COVID-19. Clones were sequenced by immunoSEQ multiplex PCR, and TCRdb holds only the in-frame ones, with some missing. The sample shows about 270,000 clones, just under 90% of them seen only once. Sample: PBMCs or T cells enriched from blood (not recorded which). The clonotype comes from a woman in her fifties or sixties who had recovered from COVID-19. The chain joins TRBV5-6 to TRBJ2-2; TRBD2 agrees at 7 bases. The CDR3 loop is CASSLDGGYTGELFF. The CDR3, as DNA: TGTGCCAGCAGCTTGGACGGGGGGTACACCGGGGAGCTGTTTTTT.